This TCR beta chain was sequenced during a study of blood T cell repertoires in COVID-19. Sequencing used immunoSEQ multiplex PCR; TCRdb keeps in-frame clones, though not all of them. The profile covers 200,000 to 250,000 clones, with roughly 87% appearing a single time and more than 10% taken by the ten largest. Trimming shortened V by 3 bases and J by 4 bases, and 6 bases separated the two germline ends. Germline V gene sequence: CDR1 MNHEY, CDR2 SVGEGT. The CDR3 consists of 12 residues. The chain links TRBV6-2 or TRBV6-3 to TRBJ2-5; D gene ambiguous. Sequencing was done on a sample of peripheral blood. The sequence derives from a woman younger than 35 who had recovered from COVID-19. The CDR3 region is CASSYGPETQYF. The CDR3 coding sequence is TGTGCCAGCAGTTATGGGCCAGAGACCCAGTACTTC.